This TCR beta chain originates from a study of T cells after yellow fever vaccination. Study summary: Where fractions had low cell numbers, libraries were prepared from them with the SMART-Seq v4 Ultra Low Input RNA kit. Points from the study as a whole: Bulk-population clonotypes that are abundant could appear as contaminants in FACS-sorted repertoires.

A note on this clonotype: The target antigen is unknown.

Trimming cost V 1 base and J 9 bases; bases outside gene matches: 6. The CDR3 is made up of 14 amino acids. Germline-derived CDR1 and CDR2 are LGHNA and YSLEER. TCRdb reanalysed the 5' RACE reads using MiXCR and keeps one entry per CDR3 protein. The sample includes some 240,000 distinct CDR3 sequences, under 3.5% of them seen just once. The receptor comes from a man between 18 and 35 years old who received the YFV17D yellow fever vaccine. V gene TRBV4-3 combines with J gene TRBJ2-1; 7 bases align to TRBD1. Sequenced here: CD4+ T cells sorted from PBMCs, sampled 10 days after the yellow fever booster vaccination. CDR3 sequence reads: CASSQGQGYGEQFF. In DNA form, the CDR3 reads TGCGCCAGCAGCCAAGGACAGGGTTACGGTGAGCAGTTCTTC.